This is a list of T cell receptor beta chains from one sample in a study of T-cell memory formation after mild COVID-19. TCRdb reprocessed the 5' RACE reads with MiXCR, giving one entry per CDR3 protein. The data show some 120,000 distinct CDR3 sequences, roughly 6% seen once. Sequencing was carried out using PBMCs or a T cell subset sorted from them (not recorded which). The receptor source for this set is an adult woman who had mild COVID-19 (a few samples of this study predate the infection). Cell type and time point are not known. Each CDR3 is given with its conserved first and last residue. D genes are given only for firm matches. Only part of the rows carry a size: once, few, many, or a class if the clone is expanded.

D	V	size	J	CDR3	DNA
NA	TRBV5-1	many	TRBJ2-5	CASKGETQYF	TGCGCCAGCAAGGGGGAGACCCAGTACTTC
TRBD1	TRBV24-1	many	TRBJ2-2	CATSDPGQRNTGELFF	TGTGCCACCAGTGACCCGGGACAGCGAAACACCGGGGAGCTGTTTTTT
TRBD2	TRBV9	NA	TRBJ2-7	CASSPNRGAYEQYF	TGTGCCAGCAGCCCCAATCGGGGGGCCTACGAGCAGTACTTC
TRBD1	TRBV7-8	NA	TRBJ1-2	CAGQGDYGYTF	TGTGCCGGACAGGGAGACTATGGCTACACCTTC
NA	TRBV7-9	many	TRBJ2-1	CASSFEQGEQFF	TGTGCCAGCAGCTTCGAACAGGGAGAACAGTTCTTC
NA	TRBV6-2/TRBV6-3	many	TRBJ2-3	CASGLLLTDTQYF	TGTGCCAGCGGACTACTACTAACAGATACGCAGTATTTT
NA	TRBV4-2	few	TRBJ1-2	CASSQDAGDHGYTF	TGTGCCAGCAGCCAAGATGCAGGGGATCATGGCTACACCTTC
NA	TRBV7-3	many	TRBJ1-1	CASSPGRRNTEAFF	TGTGCCAGCAGCCCGGGACGGAGGAACACTGAAGCTTTCTTT
NA	TRBV20-1	many	TRBJ2-3	CSARITSTDTQYF	TGCAGTGCTAGAATTACCAGCACAGATACGCAGTATTTT
NA	TRBV12-3/TRBV12-4	NA	TRBJ1-4	CASSLGGHFEKLFF	TGTGCCAGCAGTTTAGGGGGACATTTTGAAAAACTGTTTTTT
NA	TRBV2	many	TRBJ2-3	CASSRHRDTQYF	TGTGCCAGCAGCCGTCACAGAGATACGCAGTATTTT
NA	TRBV29-1	NA	TRBJ2-1	CSVEESLEQFF	TGCAGCGTTGAAGAGTCGCTTGAGCAGTTCTTC
NA	TRBV12-3/TRBV12-4	few	TRBJ1-5	CASSLRVAGPWPQHF	TGTGCCAGCAGTCTGAGAGTTGCTGGACCATGGCCCCAGCATTTT
NA	TRBV4-1	NA	TRBJ2-1	CASSQALATYNEQFF	TGCGCCAGCAGCCAAGCCCTAGCGACCTACAATGAGCAGTTCTTC
TRBD1	TRBV5-1	many	TRBJ1-2	CASSPDRALGYTF	TGCGCCAGCAGCCCGGACAGGGCATTGGGCTACACCTTC
NA	TRBV2	few	TRBJ2-3	CASSERLGTDTQYF	TGTGCCAGCAGTGAACGGCTAGGCACAGATACGCAGTATTTT
NA	TRBV29-1	few	TRBJ1-5	CSVVRGAGQPQHF	TGCAGCGTCGTTCGGGGGGCGGGTCAGCCCCAGCATTTT
NA	TRBV27	many	TRBJ1-1	CASSLGSVGVVTEAFF	TGTGCCAGCAGTTTAGGGTCGGTTGGAGTGGTGACTGAAGCTTTCTTT
NA	TRBV5-1	NA	TRBJ1-1	CASSLQDRSTTEAFF	TGCGCCAGCAGCTTACAGGACAGATCAACCACTGAAGCTTTCTTT
TRBD2	TRBV6-5	NA	TRBJ2-3	CASREGLAVTSTDTQYF	TGTGCCAGCAGAGAGGGACTAGCGGTCACTAGCACAGATACGCAGTATTTT
NA	TRBV24-1	many	TRBJ2-5	CATSVGETQYF	TGTGCCACCAGTGTGGGCGAGACCCAGTACTTC
NA	TRBV7-9	many	TRBJ1-6	CASSLSPGSYNSPLHF	TGTGCCAGCAGCTTATCTCCCGGCTCCTATAATTCACCCCTCCACTTT
NA	TRBV24-1	many	TRBJ2-5	CATSDFLRDQETQYF	TGTGCCACCAGTGATTTTTTACGGGACCAAGAGACCCAGTACTTC
NA	TRBV7-2	many	TRBJ2-5	CASSLFRRGAGETQYF	TGTGCCAGCAGCTTATTTCGGCGGGGAGCAGGAGAGACCCAGTACTTC
NA	TRBV7-9	many	TRBJ2-7	CASSLGAGGSSYEQYF	TGTGCCAGCAGCTTAGGGGCCGGTGGGAGCTCCTACGAGCAGTACTTC
NA	TRBV20-1	few	TRBJ2-1	CSARPGSSYNEQFF	TGCAGTGCTAGACCCGGGAGCTCCTACAATGAGCAGTTCTTC
NA	TRBV3-1	few	TRBJ1-4	CASSYRRTNEKLFF	TGTGCCAGCAGCTACAGGAGGACTAATGAAAAACTGTTTTTT
NA	TRBV6-1	many	TRBJ1-1	CASSEQGSSTEAFF	TGTGCCAGCAGTGAACAGGGAAGCAGCACTGAAGCTTTCTTT
TRBD1	TRBV29-1	many	TRBJ2-5	CSVARTGVQETQYF	TGCAGCGTAGCCCGGACAGGAGTCCAAGAGACCCAGTACTTC
NA	TRBV5-1	few	TRBJ2-7	CASSLGGSWDEQYF	TGCGCCAGCAGCTTGGGGGGGTCCTGGGACGAGCAGTACTTC
NA	TRBV29-1	many	TRBJ2-6	CSVRGDSSGANVLTF	TGCAGCGTCCGTGGGGATAGCTCTGGGGCCAACGTCCTGACTTTC
TRBD1	TRBV20-1	NA	TRBJ2-5	CSATRTGQETQYF	TGCAGTGCTACCCGGACAGGGCAAGAGACCCAGTACTTC
TRBD2	TRBV18	NA	TRBJ2-1	CASSPLAGVGNEQFF	TGTGCCAGCTCACCACTAGCGGGAGTTGGCAATGAGCAGTTCTTC
TRBD2	TRBV7-9	NA	TRBJ2-3	CASSLGTSLTDTQYF	TGTGCCAGCAGCTTAGGGACTAGTCTCACAGATACGCAGTATTTT
NA	TRBV29-1	many	TRBJ2-7	CSAGSGNLGEQYF	TGCAGCGCCGGCAGCGGTAATTTAGGCGAGCAGTACTTC
NA	TRBV29-1	few	TRBJ1-1	CSTIDHGLRDTEAFF	TGCAGCACAATAGATCACGGGTTGAGGGACACTGAAGCTTTCTTT
TRBD1	TRBV20-1	few	TRBJ2-7	CSATGTGETYEQYF	TGCAGTGCTACCGGGACAGGGGAGACCTACGAGCAGTACTTC
NA	TRBV7-2	many	TRBJ2-1	CASSFPGLPSYNEQFF	TGTGCCAGCAGCTTCCCCGGACTACCCTCCTACAATGAGCAGTTCTTC
NA	TRBV19	many	TRBJ1-1	CASSIEAGRTTEAFF	TGTGCCAGTAGTATAGAGGCGGGGCGAACCACTGAAGCTTTCTTT
NA	TRBV5-5	many	TRBJ2-7	CASSFGDFAAEQYF	TGTGCCAGCAGCTTTGGGGACTTTGCGGCCGAGCAGTACTTC
TRBD1	TRBV29-1	few	TRBJ1-2	CSVLSGQGGGGYTF	TGCAGCGTTTTATCCGGACAGGGAGGAGGCGGCTACACCTTC
TRBD2	TRBV12-3/TRBV12-4	few	TRBJ2-2	CASQRTRSAGELFF	TGTGCCAGCCAAAGGACTAGAAGTGCCGGGGAGCTGTTTTTT
TRBD2	TRBV3-1	NA	TRBJ2-2	CASSQVASGITGELFF	TGTGCCAGCAGCCAAGTCGCTAGCGGGATCACCGGGGAGCTGTTTTTT
TRBD1	TRBV6-1	few	TRBJ1-2	CASRETGNPNYGYTF	TGTGCCAGCAGGGAGACAGGGAACCCCAACTATGGCTACACCTTC
NA	TRBV30	few	TRBJ2-2	CAWDAGQANTGELFF	TGTGCCTGGGACGCTGGGCAGGCAAACACCGGGGAGCTGTTTTTT
TRBD2	TRBV5-1	few	TRBJ2-1	CATQTGTSGMAEQFF	TGCGCCACCCAGACAGGGACTAGCGGGATGGCTGAGCAGTTCTTC
TRBD1	TRBV29-1	few	TRBJ2-2	CSVEKGDSYTGELFF	TGCAGCGTTGAGAAAGGGGACAGCTATACCGGGGAGCTGTTTTTT
TRBD1	TRBV20-1	NA	TRBJ1-1	CSARAGTGIFYAEAFF	TGCAGTGCTAGAGCCGGGACAGGGATCTTCTACGCTGAAGCTTTCTTT
TRBD2	TRBV5-1	NA	TRBJ2-7	CASSLGGLAESTEGYEQYF	TGCGCCAGCAGCTTGGGAGGACTAGCGGAGTCCACAGAAGGTTACGAGCAGTACTTC
NA	TRBV9	few	TRBJ2-7	CASSVIYPAPSYEQYF	TGTGCCAGCAGCGTAATTTACCCAGCCCCCTCCTACGAGCAGTACTTC
NA	TRBV6-1	NA	TRBJ1-4	CASIQANEKLFF	TGTGCCAGCATCCAAGCTAATGAAAAACTGTTTTTT
NA	TRBV18	many	TRBJ1-1	CASSPNDPGGGTEAFF	TGTGCCAGCTCACCGAACGACCCGGGAGGGGGCACTGAAGCTTTCTTT